These 29 T cell receptor beta chains were all obtained from the same sample, sequenced in a study of shared clonotypes between healthy human individuals. TCRdb keeps only in-frame clones here, not all; method: immunoSEQ multiplex PCR. The sample shows millions of clones, roughly 91% of them seen only once. Naive CD8 cells lacked CD45RO and underwent positive selection for CCR7, leaving out terminally differentiated effector memory CD45RA+ cells. Sequencing input: naive CD8+ T cells from PBMCs. The receptor set was obtained from a man younger than 35 in good health. Some clones in this sample may be carry-over from other donors' samples.

This clone has a single count. This chain connects TRBV6-6 to TRBJ2-3; D gene uncertain. The CDR3 spans 16 residues. The V gene lost 1 base and the J gene lost 0 bases, with 11 bases spanning the gap. Germline V gene lookup returns CDR1 MNHNY and CDR2 SVGAGI (reference sequence). CDR3 sequence (DNA): TGTGCCAGCAGTTACTTTAAAGTCCCTAGCACAGATACGCAGTATTTT. Amino acids: CASSYFKVPSTDTQYF.

The rearrangement uses TRBV9 and TRBJ1-1; tentatively, D is TRBD1 (6 bases). CDR1 and CDR2 from the germline V gene are SGDLS and YYNGEE. This CDR3 spans 14 amino acids. Trimming pared 6 bases from V and 2 bases from J, leaving 14 bases between. This CDR3 is CASTQGGPNTEAFF. The CDR3 DNA sequence: TGTGCCAGCACCCAAGGGGGGCCAAACACTGAAGCTTTCTTT.

The chain carries TRBV13 and TRBJ2-7, with D possibly being TRBD1 (5 bases). This CDR3 has 17 residues. The germline gives CDR1 PRHDT, CDR2 FYEKMQ (reference sequence). V lost 2 bases and J 2 bases, leaving 19 bases between the germline ends. As DNA, the CDR3 is TGTGCCAGCAGCTTACACCCGCGTGGGCAGGGCCCCTACGAGCAGTACTTC. This sequence encodes CASSLHPRGQGPYEQYF. The complete variable domain, with remaining parts taken from reference TRBV13 and TRBJ2-7, reads AAGVIQSPRHLIKEKRETATLKCYPIPRHDTVYWYQQGPGQDPQFLISFYEKMQSDKGSIPDRFSAQQFSDYHSELNMSSLELGDSALYFCASSLHPRGQGPYEQYFGPGTRLTVT.

This rearrangement joins TRBV6-5 to TRBJ2-1; TRBD2 might be the D (6 bases). The germline gives CDR1 MNHEY, CDR2 SVGAGI. The CDR3 consists of 16 residues. V was shortened by 0 bases and J by 4 bases, with 13 bases between the two germline ends. This CDR3 reads CASSYSQRLGYNEQFF. Written as DNA, the CDR3 is TGTGCCAGCAGTTACTCCCAAAGACTAGGGTACAATGAGCAGTTCTTC.

The J gene is TRBJ2-7, the V gene TRBV6-5; D remains ambiguous. Trimming pared 5 bases from V and 0 bases from J, leaving 14 bases between. The germline gives CDR1 MNHEY, CDR2 SVGAGI. The CDR3 spans 15 residues. CDR3 coding DNA: TGTGCCAGCAGTCCCTCATCAGGAGACTCCTACGAGCAGTACTTC. Amino acids: CASSPSSGDSYEQYF.

Turning to this clone: Other nucleotide sequences from this sample produce the same CDR3. The chain recombines TRBV9 with TRBJ2-1; D possibly corresponds to TRBD1 (5 bases). The V gene lost 0 bases and the J gene lost 0 bases, with 7 bases spanning the gap. The CDR3 extends over 15 amino acids. CDR1 and CDR2 (germline): SGDLS, YYNGEE. The CDR3 here is CASSVADSSYNEQFF. The DNA for the CDR3 is TGTGCCAGCAGCGTAGCTGACAGCTCCTACAATGAGCAGTTCTTC.

The chain links TRBV7-6 to TRBJ2-3; 16 bases map to TRBD2. The V gene's germline CDR1 is SGHVS and CDR2 FNYEAQ. The CDR3 is 18 amino acids. V was clipped by 3 bases and J by 0 bases; unmatched bases: 3. The CDR3 spells CASSFGTSGRDSTDTQYF. The CDR3 DNA follows: TGTGCCAGCAGCTTTGGGACTAGCGGGAGGGATAGCACAGATACGCAGTATTTT.

This clone appeared a few times. V is TRBV5-5 and J is TRBJ1-5; D ambiguous. Germline V gene data show CDR1 as SGHKS and CDR2 as YYEKEE (reference sequence). The CDR3 contains 16 residues. V lost 4 bases and J lost 2, with 16 bases in between. The CDR3 loop is CASSLRSLMGNQPQHF. CDR3 DNA sequence: TGTGCCAGCAGCCTGAGGTCCCTAATGGGCAATCAGCCCCAGCATTTT.

In this sample, this clone turned up once. The chain uses TRBV10-3 and TRBJ2-1; 10 nucleotides align to TRBD2. Germline V gene data show CDR1 as ENHRY and CDR2 as SYGVKD. CDR3 length: 18 amino acids. V was pared by 10 bases and J by 1 base, with 16 bases of the junction left unmatched. DNA for the CDR3: TGTGCCACCCGGGATTCTAGCGGGAGAGTCGGATCCTACAATGAGCAGTTCTTC. It specifies CATRDSSGRVGSYNEQFF.

The chain employs TRBV7-3 and TRBJ2-1, with D perhaps TRBD1 or TRBD2 (7 bases each). CDR1 is SGHTA, CDR2 FQGTGA, per germline. The germline V and J ends were trimmed by 5 bases and 2 bases, with 22 bases remaining between them. CDR3 length: 18 amino acids. CDR3 nucleotides: TGTGCCAGCAGCCCCCAGGGGGGCGGGAGAATCCCCTACAATGAGCAGTTCTTC. It translates to CASSPQGGGRIPYNEQFF.

This clone has a handful of counts. This chain links TRBV28 with TRBJ1-1; D is uncertain. The CDR3 runs to 12 residues. V was shortened by 3 bases and J by 6 bases, with 8 bases between the two germline ends. CDR1 MDHEN and CDR2 SYDVKM come from the germline V gene. The CDR3 is CASSFLGAEAFF. The CDR3 DNA is TGTGCCAGCAGTTTCCTTGGGGCTGAAGCTTTCTTT.

The chain couples TRBV10-1 to TRBJ2-5; 11 bases map to TRBD2. This CDR3 comprises 15 residues. Germline-derived CDR1 and CDR2 are WNHNN and SYGVQD (reference sequence). J gave up 2 bases and V 4 bases, and 3 bases lay outside the gene matches. This CDR3 is CASSGGLAAQETQYF. DNA of the CDR3: TGCGCCAGCAGTGGGGGACTAGCGGCTCAAGAGACCCAGTACTTC.

The V gene is TRBV11-2, the J gene TRBJ2-1; perhaps TRBD1 as D (6 bases). Trimming cost V 0 bases and J 3 bases, with 15 bases left between them. The CDR3 length is 17 residues. Germline V gene data show CDR1 as SGHAT and CDR2 as FQNNGV. CDR3: CASSLDFRGHFYNEQFF. The CDR3 DNA reads as TGTGCCAGCAGCTTAGATTTTCGGGGACACTTCTACAATGAGCAGTTCTTC.

On this clone: Distinct nucleotide sequences in the sample also encode this CDR3. The chain employs TRBV4-1 and TRBJ2-7; 9 nucleotides agree with TRBD1. The germline gives CDR1 MGHRA, CDR2 YSYEKL. J was trimmed by 3 bases and V by 3 bases; bases with no gene match: 9. The CDR3 contains 16 residues. In DNA form, the CDR3 reads TGCGCCAGCAGCCAGCGAACCGGGACAGGGCTCTACGAGCAGTACTTC. As protein: CASSQRTGTGLYEQYF.

The chain employs TRBV9 and TRBJ1-3, with D hard to call. Germline V gene data show CDR1 as SGDLS and CDR2 as YYNGEE. CDR3 size: 15 residues. Trimming removed 3 bases at V and 0 bases at J, with 10 bases between. The CDR3 loop is CASSGGDRSGNTIYF. For the CDR3, the DNA is TGTGCCAGCAGCGGTGGGGATCGCTCTGGAAACACCATATATTTT.

The rearrangement joins TRBV4-2 to TRBJ2-2; 7 bases are a match to TRBD1. J was trimmed by 3 bases and V by 1 base; bases with no gene match: 8. Germline V gives CDR1 LGHNA, CDR2 YNFKEQ. The CDR3 has 17 amino acids. The CDR3 coding sequence is TGTGCCAGCAGCCAAGGACAGGGTTTGTTGGACACCGGGGAGCTGTTTTTT. Translation: CASSQGQGLLDTGELFF.

V is TRBV6-1 and J is TRBJ2-1; D might be TRBD2 (7 bases). Germline loops: CDR1 MNHNS, CDR2 SASEGT. Deletions cut 2 bases from V and 10 bases from J, with 15 bases between. The CDR3 consists of 14 residues. The CDR3 here is CASSETGGREEQFF. The CDR3 nucleotides are TGTGCCAGCAGTGAAACCGGGGGGCGGGAGGAGCAGTTCTTC.

V usage is TRBV15 and J usage is TRBJ2-7; D uncertain. Germline CDR1 and CDR2: LNHNV and YYDKDF (reference sequence). V was shortened by 1 base and J by 2 bases, with 15 bases between the two germline ends. The CDR3 loop spans 16 amino acids. For the CDR3, the DNA is TGTGCCACCAGCAGAGGCGCCGGGTTCCAAGCCTACGAGCAGTACTTC. Its translation is CATSRGAGFQAYEQYF. Using reference TRBV15 and TRBJ2-7 for the parts outside the CDR3, the full variable domain is DAMVIQNPRYQVTQFGKPVTLSCSQTLNHNVMYWYQQKSSQAPKLLFHYYDKDFNNEADTPDNFQSRRPNTSFCFLDIRSPGLGDTAMYLCATSRGAGFQAYEQYFGPGTRLTVT.

Written as DNA, the CDR3 is TGTGCCAGCAGCGGACTAGAGGCTTACGAGCAGTACTTC. Its translation: CASSGLEAYEQYF. This sequence joins TRBV4-2 and TRBJ2-7; TRBD2 matches at 7 bases. The CDR3 consists of 13 residues. CDR1 is LGHNA and CDR2 is YNFKEQ in the germline V gene. J lost 4 bases, V lost 5 bases, and 5 bases had no gene match.

The gene calls are TRBV10-3 and TRBJ2-1; the D gene is possibly TRBD1 (5 bases). Germline V gives CDR1 ENHRY, CDR2 SYGVKD. V was shortened by 7 bases and J by 2 bases, with 12 bases between the two germline ends. The CDR3 covers 14 residues. The CDR3, as DNA: TGTGCCATCAAGGGGCCATGGCCCTACAATGAGCAGTTCTTC. The encoded protein is CAIKGPWPYNEQFF.

The rearrangement uses TRBV29-1 and TRBJ2-6, with 9 bases that match TRBD1. Germline values: CDR1 SQVTM, CDR2 ANQGSEA. The junction had 5 bases not matched to a gene; V was cut back by 2 bases and J by 0 bases. The CDR3 has 17 residues. The DNA for the CDR3 is TGCAGCGTTGAAACAGGGGGCCTAATCTCTGGGGCCAACGTCCTGACTTTC. This encodes CSVETGGLISGANVLTF.

As to this clone: This sample also contains other DNA sequences that code for the same CDR3. The chain combines TRBV7-9 with TRBJ2-1; D gene uncertain. V was clipped by 1 base and J by 1 base, with 2 bases between them. The CDR3 sequence is 13 residues long. From germline, CDR1 is SEHNR and CDR2 FQNEAQ (reference sequence). DNA of the CDR3: TGTGCCAGCAGCTTAGGATCCTACAATGAGCAGTTCTTC. Protein product: CASSLGSYNEQFF.

Worth noting for this clone: Other DNA sequences in this specimen translate into the identical CDR3. V and J are TRBV19 and TRBJ2-7, with D hard to call. Germline V CDR1 and CDR2: LNHDA, SQIVND (reference sequence). Trimming took 2 bases from V and 3 from J, leaving 8 bases between them. The CDR3 has 13 amino acids. CDR3 sequence: CASSIRPGYEQYF. The CDR3 DNA follows: TGTGCCAGTAGTATACGCCCAGGCTACGAGCAGTACTTC.

This chain connects TRBV29-1 to TRBJ2-7; the D gene is possibly TRBD2 (5 bases). This CDR3 contains 11 residues. The V end was cut by 4 bases, the J end by 7 bases, with 11 bases between. CDR1 is SQVTM, CDR2 ANQGSEA, per germline. The CDR3 reads CSVVYRGEQYF. CDR3 in DNA: TGCAGCGTTGTGTACCGAGGGGAGCAGTACTTC.

The chain employs TRBV6-1 and TRBJ2-1; 9 bases match TRBD2. V trimming: 5 bases; J trimming: 5 bases; junction bases outside the gene matches: 4. The CDR3 runs to 14 residues. Germline V gene sequence: CDR1 MNHNS, CDR2 SASEGT. The CDR3 coding sequence is TGTGCCAGCAGTTTTAGCGGGAGAAACAATGAGCAGTTCTTC. Translation gives CASSFSGRNNEQFF.

J is TRBJ2-2 and V is TRBV7-9; D is tentatively TRBD1 or TRBD2 (6 bases each). The CDR3 length is 16 residues. Germline V gene data show CDR1 as SEHNR and CDR2 as FQNEAQ (reference sequence). The V gene lost 4 bases and the J gene lost 11 bases, with 23 bases spanning the gap. The CDR3 coding sequence is TGTGCCAGCAGCTCAAAGAACGGGGGCAACCGGCCAGAGCTGTTTTTT. This encodes CASSSKNGGNRPELFF.

With regard to this clone: The same CDR3 is also encoded by other DNA sequences in this sample. The chain employs TRBV13 and TRBJ2-7, with 9 bases fitting TRBD1. With V trimmed by 3 bases and J by 1 base, 4 bases remained unmatched. The CDR3 sequence is 15 residues long. CDR1 is PRHDT and CDR2 is FYEKMQ in the germline V gene (reference sequence). CDR3 amino acids: CASSLAGTGSYEQYF. The CDR3 nucleotides are TGTGCCAGCAGCTTGGCCGGGACAGGGTCCTACGAGCAGTACTTC.

V and J are TRBV6-4 and TRBJ1-5, with D possibly matching TRBD1 (6 bases). Trimming removed 6 bases from V and 2 bases from J, with 14 bases in between. This CDR3 is built from 15 residues. Germline V CDR1 and CDR2: MRHNA, SNTAGT. CDR3 sequence: CASRAEGGCNQPQHF. Written as DNA, the CDR3 is TGTGCCAGCAGGGCAGAGGGGGGGTGCAATCAGCCCCAGCATTTT.

In the case of this clone: The junction shows a germline mismatch at one end, possibly a read error. The gene calls are TRBV7-9 and TRBJ1-5, with unresolved D. Germline CDR1 reads SEHNR; CDR2 reads FQNEAQ (reference sequence). The length of the CDR3 is 13 residues. DNA for the CDR3: TGTGCCAGCAGATTAGAGCCCGATCAGCCCCAGCATTTT. It codes for CASRLEPDQPQHF.